These T cell receptor beta chains were read from a single sample in a study of blood T cell repertoires in COVID-19. The repertoire was sequenced with immunoSEQ multiplex PCR; TCRdb's copy has only in-frame clones and lacks some. The profile shows some 40,000 clones, approximately 86% of them singletons. Sequenced input: peripheral blood. The origin of the receptors is a man in his forties or fifties with active COVID-19. Each CDR3 is given with its conserved first and last residue. D genes are given only for firm matches. Expanded clones get a size class; other rows say once, few or many, or leave the size out.

j_gene: TRBJ1-2; abundance: -; v_gene: TRBV19; d_gene: -; CDR3nt: TGTGCCAGTTCCCAATGGGGGGACCCGAATAACTATGGCTACACCTTC; CDR3aa: CASSQWGDPNNYGYTF
j_gene: TRBJ2-1; abundance: -; v_gene: TRBV30; d_gene: -; CDR3nt: TGTGCCTGTTCCGGACTATCCTACAATGAGCAGTTCTTC; CDR3aa: CACSGLSYNEQFF
j_gene: TRBJ2-5; abundance: -; v_gene: TRBV7-2; d_gene: TRBD2; CDR3nt: TGTGCCAGCAGCTTAGCAGGACTAGCGGGGAAAGAGACCCAGTACTTC; CDR3aa: CASSLAGLAGKETQYF
j_gene: TRBJ2-3; abundance: once; v_gene: TRBV6-5; d_gene: TRBD1; CDR3nt: TGTGCCAGCAAAGGGACAGGGTGGGATACGCAGTATTTT; CDR3aa: CASKGTGWDTQYF
j_gene: TRBJ2-3; abundance: few; v_gene: TRBV7-6; d_gene: TRBD2; CDR3nt: TGTGCCAGCAGCCGCCTAAGCGGGGTTAGCACAGATACGCAGTATTTT; CDR3aa: CASSRLSGVSTDTQYF
j_gene: TRBJ2-1; abundance: few; v_gene: TRBV5-6; d_gene: -; CDR3nt: TGTGCCAGCAGCTCCTCCCGTTTGAGATTAACGACGGGCAATGAGCAGTTCTTC; CDR3aa: CASSSSRLRLTTGNEQFF
j_gene: TRBJ2-3; abundance: once; v_gene: TRBV18; d_gene: -; CDR3nt: TGTGCCAGCTCACCCTTGGGACTCGGTTACGGAGACACAGATACGCAGTATTTT; CDR3aa: CASSPLGLGYGDTDTQYF
j_gene: TRBJ1-1; abundance: -; v_gene: TRBV29-1; d_gene: -; CDR3nt: TGCAGCGTTGGAAAGGGGACTGAAGCTTTCTTT; CDR3aa: CSVGKGTEAFF
j_gene: TRBJ1-1; abundance: -; v_gene: TRBV7-6; d_gene: -; CDR3nt: TGTGCCAGCAGCTTAAAGGGTCGGGGGACCTCGACTGAAGCTTTCTTT; CDR3aa: CASSLKGRGTSTEAFF
j_gene: TRBJ1-1; abundance: -; v_gene: TRBV6-5; d_gene: -; CDR3nt: TGTGCCAGCAGTTACAGGGAGGGCAGACCAAACACTGAAGCTTTCTTT; CDR3aa: CASSYREGRPNTEAFF
j_gene: TRBJ2-1; abundance: -; v_gene: TRBV4-1; d_gene: TRBD2; CDR3nt: TGCGCCAGCAGCCAAGATTCGGGGCTAGCGGGAGGGAGCTCCTACAATGAGCAGTTCTTC; CDR3aa: CASSQDSGLAGGSSYNEQFF
j_gene: TRBJ2-1; abundance: -; v_gene: TRBV6-5; d_gene: TRBD2; CDR3nt: TGTGCCAGCAGTTACTCGACTAGCGGGACATACAATGAGCAGTTCTTC; CDR3aa: CASSYSTSGTYNEQFF
j_gene: TRBJ1-6; abundance: -; v_gene: TRBV5-1; d_gene: TRBD1; CDR3nt: TGCGCCAGCAGCTTAGGGGGACAGGGAATTAATTCACCCCTCCACTTT; CDR3aa: CASSLGGQGINSPLHF
j_gene: TRBJ2-5; abundance: -; v_gene: TRBV28; d_gene: TRBD2; CDR3nt: TGTGCCAGCAGCTCCTTGGGGGAGGGGTATGTAGAGACCCAGTACTTC; CDR3aa: CASSSLGEGYVETQYF
j_gene: TRBJ1-4; abundance: -; v_gene: TRBV24-1; d_gene: TRBD1; CDR3nt: TGTGCCACCAGCTCCGGGACAGGGGCTGAAAAACTGTTTTTT; CDR3aa: CATSSGTGAEKLFF
j_gene: TRBJ1-2; abundance: -; v_gene: TRBV7-6; d_gene: TRBD1; CDR3nt: TGTGCCAGCAGTTTCCTAGGACAGGAAGGATCAAACTATGGCTACACCTTC; CDR3aa: CASSFLGQEGSNYGYTF
j_gene: TRBJ2-1; abundance: -; v_gene: TRBV18; d_gene: -; CDR3nt: TGTGCCAGCTCACCACCTAGAACAGCCCTTCGCCAACATGGGCAGTTCTTC; CDR3aa: CASSPPRTALRQHGQFF
j_gene: TRBJ1-1; abundance: -; v_gene: TRBV29-1; d_gene: -; CDR3nt: TGCAGCGTCCAACGGGGGGGAATGAACACTGAAGCTTTCTTT; CDR3aa: CSVQRGGMNTEAFF
j_gene: TRBJ2-1; abundance: -; v_gene: TRBV18; d_gene: TRBD2; CDR3nt: TGTGCCAGCTCAGCCGGGACTAGCGGGTTTAATGAGCAGTTCTTC; CDR3aa: CASSAGTSGFNEQFF
j_gene: TRBJ1-3; abundance: -; v_gene: TRBV5-5; d_gene: TRBD1; CDR3nt: TGTGCCAGCAGCTTGAGACAGGGGGCAGGAAACACCATATATTTT; CDR3aa: CASSLRQGAGNTIYF
j_gene: TRBJ2-1; abundance: few; v_gene: TRBV5-1; d_gene: TRBD2; CDR3nt: TGCGCCAGCAGCGTGACCACTAGCGGGAGGGGGAATGAGCAGTTCTTC; CDR3aa: CASSVTTSGRGNEQFF
j_gene: TRBJ1-1; abundance: -; v_gene: TRBV19; d_gene: -; CDR3nt: TGTGCCAGTAAATCGGGTAACACTGAAGCTTTCTTT; CDR3aa: CASKSGNTEAFF
j_gene: TRBJ1-5; abundance: -; v_gene: TRBV19; d_gene: -; CDR3nt: TGTGCCAGTAGTATACGTCGGGGGGATAGCAATCAGCCCCAGCATTTT; CDR3aa: CASSIRRGDSNQPQHF
j_gene: TRBJ1-1; abundance: -; v_gene: TRBV7-6; d_gene: TRBD1; CDR3nt: TGTGCCAGCAGCTTAGCGCGGACCCAGGGGGTAGGAATGAACACTGAAGCTTTCTTT; CDR3aa: CASSLARTQGVGMNTEAFF
j_gene: TRBJ1-3; abundance: -; v_gene: TRBV19; d_gene: -; CDR3nt: TGTGCCAGTAGTCCGTGGCCTGGAAACACCATATATTTT; CDR3aa: CASSPWPGNTIYF
j_gene: TRBJ2-5; abundance: once; v_gene: TRBV27; d_gene: -; CDR3nt: TGTGCCAGCAGTTTAAACAGGGTCCAGGAGACCCAGTACTTC; CDR3aa: CASSLNRVQETQYF
j_gene: TRBJ1-5; abundance: once; v_gene: TRBV2; d_gene: TRBD1; CDR3nt: TGTGCCAGCAGAACAGGGGGCAATCAGCCCCAGCATTTT; CDR3aa: CASRTGGNQPQHF
j_gene: TRBJ2-7; abundance: -; v_gene: TRBV28; d_gene: -; CDR3nt: TGTGCCAGCAGTTTACCTGACAGGACCTCCTACGAGCAGTACTTC; CDR3aa: CASSLPDRTSYEQYF
j_gene: TRBJ2-2; abundance: -; v_gene: TRBV5-4; d_gene: -; CDR3nt: TGTGCCAGCAGCTTGGTGATAGCGGAGCGAAACACCGGGGAGCTGTTTTTT; CDR3aa: CASSLVIAERNTGELFF
j_gene: TRBJ2-7; abundance: -; v_gene: TRBV27; d_gene: -; CDR3nt: TGTGCCAGCAGTCTCGGGGACTTTTACGAGCAGTACTTC; CDR3aa: CASSLGDFYEQYF
j_gene: TRBJ2-5; abundance: -; v_gene: TRBV9; d_gene: TRBD2; CDR3nt: TGTGCCAGCAGCGTGAGCGGGAGAGCAGAGACCCAGTACTTC; CDR3aa: CASSVSGRAETQYF
j_gene: TRBJ2-3; abundance: -; v_gene: TRBV19; d_gene: -; CDR3nt: TGTGCCAGCACCCGATCCGGGAAAAGCTGGTGGCTCACAGATACGCAGTATTTT; CDR3aa: CASTRSGKSWWLTDTQYF
j_gene: TRBJ1-5; abundance: few; v_gene: TRBV19; d_gene: TRBD1; CDR3nt: TGTGCCAGTAGCTTTGGGGACAGCACGTATCAGCCCCAGCATTTT; CDR3aa: CASSFGDSTYQPQHF